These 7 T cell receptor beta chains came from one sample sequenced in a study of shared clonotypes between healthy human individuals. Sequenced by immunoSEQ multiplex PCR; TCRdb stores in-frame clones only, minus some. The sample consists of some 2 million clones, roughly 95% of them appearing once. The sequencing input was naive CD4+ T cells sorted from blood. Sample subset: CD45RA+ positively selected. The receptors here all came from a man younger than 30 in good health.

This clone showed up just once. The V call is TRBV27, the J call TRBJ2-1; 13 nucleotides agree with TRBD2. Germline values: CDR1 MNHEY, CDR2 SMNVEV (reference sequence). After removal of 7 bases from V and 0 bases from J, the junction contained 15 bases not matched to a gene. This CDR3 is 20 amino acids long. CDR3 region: CASKSKGTSGDASSYNEQFF. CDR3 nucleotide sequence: TGTGCCAGCAAATCTAAAGGGACTAGCGGGGATGCGAGCTCCTACAATGAGCAGTTCTTC.

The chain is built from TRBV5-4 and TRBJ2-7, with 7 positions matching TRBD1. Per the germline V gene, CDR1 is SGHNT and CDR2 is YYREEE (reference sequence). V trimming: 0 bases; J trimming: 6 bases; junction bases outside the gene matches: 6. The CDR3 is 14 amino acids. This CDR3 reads CASSLGSTGSEQYF. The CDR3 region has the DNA TGTGCCAGCAGCTTGGGCTCGACAGGGAGCGAGCAGTACTTC.

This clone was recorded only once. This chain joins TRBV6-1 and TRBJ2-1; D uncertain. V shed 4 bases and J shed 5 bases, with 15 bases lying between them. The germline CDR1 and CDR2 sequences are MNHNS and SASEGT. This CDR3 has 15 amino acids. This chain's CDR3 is CASSGDKKGHNEQFF. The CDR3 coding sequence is TGTGCCAGCAGTGGGGATAAAAAAGGCCACAATGAGCAGTTCTTC.

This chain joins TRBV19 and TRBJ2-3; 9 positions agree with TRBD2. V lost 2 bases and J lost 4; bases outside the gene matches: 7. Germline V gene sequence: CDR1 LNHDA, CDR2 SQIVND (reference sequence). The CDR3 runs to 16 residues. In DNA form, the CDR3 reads TGTGCCAGTAGTATATTCCCTAGCGGGGCCCCAGATACGCAGTATTTT. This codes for CASSIFPSGAPDTQYF.

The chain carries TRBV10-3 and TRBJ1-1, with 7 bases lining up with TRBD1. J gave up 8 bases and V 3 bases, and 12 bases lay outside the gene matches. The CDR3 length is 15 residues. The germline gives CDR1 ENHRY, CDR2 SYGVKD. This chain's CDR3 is CAISEGGGSKDEAFF. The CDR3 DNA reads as TGTGCCATCAGTGAAGGGGGCGGGAGTAAAGACGAAGCTTTCTTT.

The CDR3 reads CASSHTERGKTGGEKLFF. The CDR3 DNA reads as TGCGCCAGCAGCCATACCGAACGGGGGAAAACAGGCGGTGAAAAACTGTTTTTT. This chain joins TRBV4-1 and TRBJ1-4; possibly TRBD1 for D (5 bases). Per the germline V gene, CDR1 is MGHRA and CDR2 is YSYEKL. This CDR3 contains 18 residues. V was trimmed by 3 bases and J by 7 bases, leaving 24 bases between them.

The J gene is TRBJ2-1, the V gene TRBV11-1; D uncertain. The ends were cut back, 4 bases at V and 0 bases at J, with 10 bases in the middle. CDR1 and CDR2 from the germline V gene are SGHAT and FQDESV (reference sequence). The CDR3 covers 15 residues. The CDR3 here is CASSSSLSSYNEQFF. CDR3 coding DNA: TGTGCCAGCAGCTCCTCCCTAAGCTCCTACAATGAGCAGTTCTTC.